The clone carrying this TCR beta chain was counted only a few times. The antigen is not known. The junction had 8 bases not matched to a gene; V was cut back by 5 bases and J by 2 bases. Germline CDR1 MDHEN, CDR2 SYDVKM. The CDR3 length is 15 residues. A universal primer site arose from template switching, and cDNA bore unique molecular identifiers. TCRdb itself ran the 5' RACE reads through MiXCR, one entry per CDR3 protein. Of about 240,000 distinct CDR3 sequences listed, 12% are singletons. The data derive from a study of identical twins. Overall study findings and caveats: Monozygotic twin pairs showed more out-of-frame TCR alpha sharing than models estimated. Invariant MAIT and iNKT cells are populations that could partly confound zero-insertion analyses.

The same specimen was also included in a second study, on yellow fever vaccine responses in identical twins. That report notes: On the reported evidence, twins' vaccine T cell responses seemed partly convergent and partly personalized.

The chain joins TRBV28 to TRBJ2-7; 8 bases line up with TRBD2. The TCR was taken from a woman younger than 35 in good health. Sequences were obtained from memory (CD45RO+) T cells sorted from blood. The CDR3 DNA reads TGTGCCAGCAGTCAAGCCAGCGGGAGCCCCTACGAGCAGTACTTC. Translating it yields CASSQASGSPYEQYF.